This is a list of T cell receptor beta chains from one sample in a study of graft-versus-host responses after intestinal transplantation. Their antigens remain unidentified. The repertoire was sequenced with immunoSEQ multiplex PCR; TCRdb's copy has only in-frame clones and lacks some. The sample carries some 85,000 clones, about nine tenths recorded once. The material was unstimulated CD8+ T cells sorted from spleen or lymph node cells, obtained before transplant. All receptors come from a human donor who was the organ donor for an intestinal transplant. CDR3s include the opening cysteine and the closing phenylalanine or tryptophan. D genes are given only for firm matches. Not all rows give a size; the values are once, few, many and, for expanded clones, a class.

D gene,CDR3 length,J gene,clone size,V gene,CDR3 DNA,CDR3 protein
TRBD2,15,TRBJ2-7,once,TRBV4-1,TGCGCCAGCAGCCTAGCGGGGGGTGGATCCTACGAGCAGTACTTC,CASSLAGGGSYEQYF
.,15,TRBJ2-7,.,TRBV19,TGTGCCAGTAGTGCCTCCGGGGGGCCCCGCGGGGAGCAGTACTTC,CASSASGGPRGEQYF
.,15,TRBJ2-6,.,TRBV5-6,TGTGCCAGCAGCTTGGCGGTAGCGGGGGCCAACGTCCTGACTTTC,CASSLAVAGANVLTF
.,16,TRBJ2-3,.,TRBV9,TGTGCCAGCAGCGTAGAAGTGGGGGGACCCACAGATACGCAGTATTTT,CASSVEVGGPTDTQYF
.,15,TRBJ1-6,.,TRBV7-8,TGTGCCAGCAGCTTAAGCGAGCCTGAAAATTCACCCCTCCACTTT,CASSLSEPENSPLHF
.,15,TRBJ1-2,.,TRBV5-8,TGTGCCAGCAGCTTGGGTGCGGGACCAAACTATGGCTACACCTTC,CASSLGAGPNYGYTF
TRBD1,14,TRBJ2-4,.,TRBV7-2,TGTGCCAGCAGCACCGGACAGGGGAGCAACATTCAGTACTTC,CASSTGQGSNIQYF
.,14,TRBJ2-7,.,TRBV6-1,TGTGCCAGCAGTGAAGTCTGGACAGCCTACGAGCAGTACTTC,CASSEVWTAYEQYF
.,13,TRBJ2-5,.,TRBV6-1,TGTGCCAGCCGTAGCGGTGGCGTGGAGACCCAGTACTTC,CASRSGGVETQYF
TRBD1,14,TRBJ1-4,few,TRBV5-6,TGTGCCAGCAGCTTGGCGGACAGGGTGACGGAACTGTTTTTT,CASSLADRVTELFF
TRBD1,15,TRBJ1-2,.,TRBV4-3,TGCGCCAGCAGCCAAGGTACAGGGGTAAACTATGGCTACACCTTC,CASSQGTGVNYGYTF
.,15,TRBJ2-7,.,TRBV19,TGTGCCAGTAGTACGTCCGGCGGAACACTCTACGAGCAGTACTTC,CASSTSGGTLYEQYF
.,14,TRBJ2-7,.,TRBV7-2,TGTGCCAGCAGCTTCGTGACTAGTTCCCACGAGCAGTACTTC,CASSFVTSSHEQYF
TRBD1,16,TRBJ1-2,.,TRBV27,TGTGCCAGCAGTTGGGACAGGGCTCAACCAAACTATGGCTACACCTTC,CASSWDRAQPNYGYTF
TRBD2,14,TRBJ2-7,.,TRBV4-1,TGCGCCAGCAGCCAAGATCGGGGGGGTTACGAGCAGTACTTC,CASSQDRGGYEQYF